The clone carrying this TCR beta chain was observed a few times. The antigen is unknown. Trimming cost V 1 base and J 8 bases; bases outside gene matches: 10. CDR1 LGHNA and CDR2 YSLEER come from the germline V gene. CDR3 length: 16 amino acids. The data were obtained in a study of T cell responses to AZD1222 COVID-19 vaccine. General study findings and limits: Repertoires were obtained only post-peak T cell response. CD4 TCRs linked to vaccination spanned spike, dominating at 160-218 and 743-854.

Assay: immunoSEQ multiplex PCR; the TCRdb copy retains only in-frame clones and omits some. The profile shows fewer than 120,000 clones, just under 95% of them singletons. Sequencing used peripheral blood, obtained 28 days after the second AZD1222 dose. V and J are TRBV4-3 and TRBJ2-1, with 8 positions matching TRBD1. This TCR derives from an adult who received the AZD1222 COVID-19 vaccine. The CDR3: CASSQGWDRLWDEQFF. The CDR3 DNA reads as TGCGCCAGCAGCCAAGGTTGGGACAGGCTGTGGGATGAGCAGTTCTTC.